This is a list of T cell receptor beta chains from one sample in a study of spatial heterogeneity in lung cancer. MiXCR, applied by TCRdb to the 5' RACE reads, yields one record per CDR3 protein. The table lists approximately 3,000 distinct CDR3 sequences, about 15% of them singletons, with 20% to 25% in the top ten. This material consisted of normal lung tissue next to the tumor, taken at surgery. The origin of the receptors is a female donor with early-stage non-small cell lung cancer. Both conserved end residues are part of each CDR3. Each record gives: V gene, D gene, clone size, J gene, CDR3 protein, CDR3 DNA. The D gene is left open where the match is weak. Where a row states a size, it is once, few, many or the class of an expanded clone; other rows omit it.

TRBV5-1	-	medium-sized	TRBJ2-7	CASSWDVNSYEQYF	TGCGCCAGCAGCTGGGACGTCAACTCCTACGAGCAGTACTTC
TRBV7-8	-	medium-sized	TRBJ2-2	CASSLEEGGTNGELFF	TGTGCCAGCAGCTTAGAAGAAGGGGGGACTAACGGGGAGCTGTTTTTT
TRBV25-1	TRBD2	medium-sized	TRBJ2-7	CASSARWGLAGVYEQYF	TGTGCCAGCAGTGCCCGCTGGGGGCTAGCGGGAGTCTACGAGCAGTACTTC
TRBV12-3/TRBV12-4	-	medium-sized	TRBJ2-6	CASSPRLGAGANVLTF	TGTGCCAGCAGTCCACGCCTAGGGGCTGGGGCCAACGTCCTGACTTTC
TRBV20-1	-	medium-sized	TRBJ1-5	CSAREDGGSYQPQHF	TGCAGTGCTAGAGAAGACGGAGGAAGTTATCAGCCCCAGCATTTT
TRBV2	TRBD2	medium-sized	TRBJ2-3	CASSGGLGDTQYF	TGTGCCAGCAGTGGAGGACTAGGAGATACGCAGTATTTT
TRBV24-1	-	few	TRBJ2-7	CATSDLGYEQYF	TGTGCCACCAGTGATTTGGGGTACGAGCAGTACTTC
TRBV2	-	many	TRBJ2-3	CASLGTQRGTDTQYF	TGTGCCAGCCTGGGAACCCAAAGAGGCACAGATACGCAGTATTTT
TRBV3-1	-	-	TRBJ2-3	CASSLGADTDTQYF	TGTGCCAGCAGCCTGGGGGCGGACACAGATACGCAGTATTTT
TRBV12-3/TRBV12-4	-	-	TRBJ1-3	CASRDTGNTIYF	TGTGCCAGCAGGGACACTGGAAACACCATATATTTT
TRBV27	-	-	TRBJ2-1	CASSFPGGQGRPSPYNEQFF	TGTGCCAGCAGTTTCCCTGGGGGGCAGGGGCGCCCGTCCCCTTACAATGAGCAGTTCTTC
TRBV2	-	medium-sized	TRBJ2-1	CASSGGENNEQFF	TGTGCCAGCAGTGGCGGAGAGAACAATGAGCAGTTCTTC
TRBV7-8	-	medium-sized	TRBJ2-5	CASSLEVGVQETQYF	TGTGCCAGCAGCTTAGAGGTGGGCGTCCAAGAGACCCAGTACTTC
TRBV7-9	-	-	TRBJ2-7	CASSLEAGVEEQYF	TGTGCCAGCAGCTTAGAAGCAGGGGTCGAGGAGCAGTACTTC
TRBV7-8	TRBD2	few	TRBJ2-5	CASSSSGTSGGRETQYF	TGTGCCAGCAGCTCCTCCGGGACTAGCGGGGGAAGAGAGACCCAGTACTTC
TRBV5-1	TRBD2	medium-sized	TRBJ2-5	CASSLIGTSEETQYF	TGCGCCAGCAGCTTGATAGGGACTAGCGAGGAGACCCAGTACTTC
TRBV6-2/TRBV6-3	TRBD2	medium-sized	TRBJ2-7	CASSSPFSGTSYEQYF	TGTGCCAGCAGTTCTCCTTTTAGCGGGACCTCCTACGAGCAGTACTTC
TRBV7-8	TRBD1	-	TRBJ2-7	CASSSNTGQGFNEQYF	TGTGCCAGCAGCTCAAACACCGGACAGGGATTCAACGAGCAGTACTTC
TRBV6-5	-	medium-sized	TRBJ2-2	CASSRGWGGELFF	TGTGCCAGCAGCCGAGGATGGGGCGGGGAGCTGTTTTTT
TRBV6-2/TRBV6-3	TRBD2	medium-sized	TRBJ2-7	CASSLRGSGRRDRFGQYF	TGTGCCAGCAGTCTCCGCGGTAGCGGGAGGAGGGATCGCTTCGGGCAGTACTTC
TRBV12-3/TRBV12-4	-	medium-sized	TRBJ1-2	CASSSGTRPRGNYGYTF	TGTGCCAGCAGTTCCGGGACTCGCCCGAGGGGAAACTATGGCTACACCTTC
TRBV11-1	-	large	TRBJ2-7	CASSSLAANSYEQYF	TGTGCCAGCAGCTCCCTCGCGGCTAACTCCTACGAGCAGTACTTC
TRBV18	-	many	TRBJ1-4	CASSPPPAGAGATNEKLFF	TGTGCCAGCTCACCACCTCCGGCGGGGGCCGGGGCAACTAATGAAAAACTGTTTTTT
TRBV20-1	-	medium-sized	TRBJ2-2	CSARDGHGSTGELFF	TGCAGTGCTAGAGATGGTCACGGTAGCACCGGGGAGCTGTTTTTT
TRBV3-1	TRBD2	medium-sized	TRBJ2-1	CASSRTRSGAYNEQFF	TGTGCCAGCAGCCGAACTAGAAGCGGGGCTTACAATGAGCAGTTCTTC
TRBV20-1	-	medium-sized	TRBJ2-7	CSASGTSDYEQYF	TGCAGTGCTAGCGGGACGTCTGATTACGAGCAGTACTTC
TRBV5-5	-	once	TRBJ2-7	CASSNQGLEQYF	TGTGCCAGCAGCAACCAGGGCCTGGAACAGTACTTC
TRBV10-3	TRBD2	few	TRBJ2-7	CATSAGEGTEQYF	TGTGCCACCTCGGCGGGGGAAGGGACCGAGCAGTACTTC
TRBV30	TRBD1	-	TRBJ2-3	CAFVPGQGETQYF	TGTGCCTTTGTCCCGGGACAGGGGGAAACGCAGTATTTT
TRBV13	-	-	TRBJ2-3	CASTSRRDHTDTQYF	TGTGCCAGCACGTCCCGACGGGACCACACAGATACGCAGTATTTT
TRBV19	-	-	TRBJ2-7	CASATGAYEQYF	TGTGCCAGTGCCACCGGGGCCTACGAGCAGTACTTC
TRBV5-1	TRBD1	many	TRBJ1-6	CASSLWDRGNSPLHF	TGCGCCAGCAGCTTGTGGGACAGGGGAAATTCACCCCTCCACTTT
TRBV27	-	medium-sized	TRBJ2-7	CASSPIGARELAPKEQYF	TGTGCCAGCAGCCCTATCGGGGCCAGGGAACTAGCTCCTAAAGAGCAGTACTTC
TRBV6-2/TRBV6-3	-	-	TRBJ2-1	CASSLGHSGNNEQFF	TGTGCCAGCAGTTTGGGCCACTCCGGGAACAATGAGCAGTTCTTC
TRBV29-1	-	many	TRBJ2-5	CSVGLRGPQETQYF	TGCAGCGTTGGGCTCCGGGGCCCCCAAGAGACCCAGTACTTC
TRBV9	TRBD1	-	TRBJ2-3	CASSPRTGGEEDTQYF	TGTGCCAGCAGCCCCAGGACAGGGGGCGAGGAAGATACGCAGTATTTT
TRBV28	TRBD2	few	TRBJ2-2	CASSHLTSGYTGELFF	TGTGCCAGCAGTCACCTGACTAGCGGTTACACCGGGGAGCTGTTTTTT
TRBV5-1	TRBD1	many	TRBJ2-1	CASSQGQGENEQFF	TGCGCCAGCAGCCAGGGACAGGGTGAAAATGAGCAGTTCTTC
TRBV10-2	TRBD2	few	TRBJ2-7	CASLKTSGTYEQYF	TGCGCCAGCTTAAAGACTAGCGGGACCTACGAGCAGTACTTC
TRBV3-1	TRBD2	medium-sized	TRBJ2-7	CASSQGLAGETYEQYF	TGTGCCAGCAGCCAGGGACTAGCGGGAGAAACGTACGAGCAGTACTTC
TRBV5-1	-	many	TRBJ1-2	CASSFRDINYGYTF	TGCGCCAGCAGCTTCCGAGATATTAACTATGGCTACACCTTC
TRBV27	-	-	TRBJ1-5	CASSPGVLSNQPQHF	TGTGCCAGCAGTCCGGGAGTATTAAGCAATCAGCCCCAGCATTTT
TRBV20-1	-	medium-sized	TRBJ1-1	CSARDGRSTEAFF	TGCAGTGCTAGAGATGGCCGGAGCACTGAAGCTTTCTTT
TRBV6-2/TRBV6-3	TRBD2	medium-sized	TRBJ2-7	CASSYPSTSGPSSYEQYF	TGTGCCAGCAGTTACCCCTCGACTAGCGGGCCGAGCTCCTACGAGCAGTACTTC
TRBV18	-	medium-sized	TRBJ1-5	CASSLSGNNQPQHF	TGTGCCAGCTCACTGTCCGGAAACAATCAGCCCCAGCATTTT
TRBV6-5	TRBD1	-	TRBJ2-5	CASSWPRGTAQETQYF	TGTGCCAGCAGCTGGCCACGTGGGACAGCCCAAGAGACCCAGTACTTC
TRBV5-1	-	medium-sized	TRBJ1-3	CASSLVGYSGNTIYF	TGCGCCAGCAGCTTGGTGGGGTACTCTGGAAACACCATATATTTT
TRBV12-3/TRBV12-4	-	medium-sized	TRBJ1-5	CASSPIPGEQPQHF	TGTGCCAGCAGTCCTATACCAGGGGAGCAGCCCCAGCATTTT